This T cell receptor beta chain was documented in a study of PD-1 blockade in mismatch repair-deficient tumors (dated by TCRdb to 2015 to 2018). Regarding the complete study: The trial enrolled some 82 consecutive patients with roughly 13 mismatch repair-deficient cancer types between late 2013 and 2016, all previously treated and progressing. Tumor-associated T cell clones in the peripheral blood of patients responding to PD-1 blockade were tracked using deep sequencing of TCR CDR3 regions.

The investigation overall reported the following: Rapid expansion after pembrolizumab followed by contraction, generally before radiologic responses, was shown by tumor-resident clones, which were often undetectable in blood before treatment.

Library construction relied on the immunoSEQ multiplex PCR assay. Not all clones reach the TCRdb copy of this immuneACCESS table, which keeps in-frame sequences only. Checked studies attribute under half of the gap to unresolved V genes and leave the rest unexplained. Within this sample are 30,000 to 40,000 clones, with about 85% of them counted one time only. Jointly, the top ten make up roughly 3.5% of the sample. Mismatch repair deficiency was established in every enrolled patient by polymerase chain reaction or immunohistochemistry. TCR sequencing was carried out for three patients who responded to pembrolizumab therapy. In the phase II trial, pembrolizumab PD-1 blockade was tested prospectively in advanced mismatch repair-deficient cancers, no matter which tissue of origin the cancers came from. Peripheral blood T cell samples were serially collected before and at multiple times after PD-1 blockade was started. Blood sampling times were reported as weeks after the first pembrolizumab dose.

In the case of this clone: Its antigen specificity is not known. No much larger clone is present one base from it, and per-base qualities are unavailable.

This TCR came from an adult with mismatch repair-deficient cancer. The material sequenced was PBMCs, taken less than 7 weeks after starting pembrolizumab.

The DNA sequence is given as TGTGCCAGCACCCTTCGGGGGGGCGGTAGCGGCTACACCTTC. This sequence encodes CASTLRGGGSGYTF. The sequence links TRBV27 to TRBJ1-2; a tentative D match to TRBD1 spans 6 bases. Based on the germline V gene (reference sequence), the CDR1 and CDR2 sequences are MNHEY and SMNVEV. Between the V and J ends, shortened by 7 bases and 8 bases respectively, the junction contains 20 bases. The CDR3 holds 14 amino acids from the cysteine to the phenylalanine. Only the CDR3 part of the read is kept: 42 bases, read in frame from the first base.